One sample yielded the 27 T cell receptor beta chains listed below, sequenced in a study of Graves' ophthalmopathy and Graves' hyperthyroidism. RNA transcripts were the template, and TCR beta CDR3 regions were amplified from them. Investigators did first-round RT-PCR with HTBI primers, then second-round multiplex PCR. TCRdb re-called the multiplex PCR reads with MiXCR, one entry per CDR3 protein. Among just over 400,000 distinct CDR3 sequences, under 25% were seen once, and the ten largest hold 2.5% to 3%. The sample was peripheral blood. The receptors shown here come from a woman in her late teens or twenties with stable Graves' hyperthyroidism.

This clonotype was counted ten times or more. This chain links TRBV20-1 with TRBJ2-7, with TRBD2 matching 10 bases. The trim removed 0 bases at V and 1 base at J, leaving 3 bases unmatched. Per germline, CDR1 DFQATT and CDR2 SNEGSKA (reference sequence). CDR3 length: 15 residues. CDR3 protein: CSARDLLAGSYEQYF. As DNA, the CDR3 is TGCAGTGCTAGAGATCTACTAGCGGGGTCCTACGAGCAGTACTTC.

This clonotype was recorded a few times. Possible read error: a much larger clone is one base away. The chain joins TRBV6-5 to TRBJ2-2; D is perhaps TRBD1 or TRBD2 (5 bases each). This CDR3 region has 15 residues. Germline assignment: CDR1 MNHEY and CDR2 SVGAGI. The CDR3 DNA follows: TGTGCCAGCAGTTTTCCGAGGGGAATTACCGGGGAGCTGTGTTTT. As protein: CASSFPRGITGELCF.

This clonotype occurred a few times. J is TRBJ1-2 and V is TRBV3-1; D possibly corresponds to TRBD1 (6 bases). The germline gives CDR1 LGHDT, CDR2 YNNKEL (reference sequence). V was shortened by 1 base and J by 6 bases, with 12 bases between the two germline ends. This CDR3 is built from 14 residues. The CDR3 DNA reads as TGTGCCAGCAGCCAAGCCGAGGCAGGGGATGGCTACACCTTC. This gives the protein CASSQAEAGDGYTF.

This clonotype was detected a few times. CDR3 protein: CSATDRVGKGGNQPQHF. The CDR3 bases are TGCAGTGCCACCGACAGGGTTGGGAAAGGGGGCAATCAGCCCCAGCATTTT. The chain joins TRBV20-1 to TRBJ1-5; 7 positions match TRBD1. The V gene end was trimmed by 6 bases and the J gene end by 2 bases; junction bases not matched to a gene: 16. Germline CDR1 and CDR2: DFQATT and SNEGSKA (reference sequence). The CDR3 covers 17 residues.

This clonotype occurred a few times. The rearrangement uses TRBV4-3 and TRBJ1-2; no reliable D call. Per the germline V gene, CDR1 is LGHNA and CDR2 is YSLEER. This CDR3 contains 14 residues. V was cut by 0 bases and J by 2 bases, with 7 bases left in between. In DNA, the CDR3 is TGCGCCAGCAGCCAAGAGGTCAGGAACTATGGCTACACCTTC. Translated, it gives CASSQEVRNYGYTF.

J is TRBJ1-3 and V is TRBV3-1, with TRBD1 as a possible D gene (5 bases). V shed 5 bases and J shed 0 bases, with 11 bases lying between them. Germline V CDR1 and CDR2: LGHDT, YNNKEL (reference sequence). The length of the CDR3 is 15 residues. DNA for the CDR3: TGTGCCAGCAGCGCCCGGGACTACTCTGGAAACACCATATATTTT. This translates into CASSARDYSGNTIYF.

Notes on this clonotype: It may be a read error: a sequence one base away is much more abundant. V usage is TRBV12-3 or TRBV12-4 and J usage is TRBJ1-5; D gene uncertain. The CDR3 loop spans 14 amino acids. Trimming removed 6 bases from V and 2 bases from J, with 11 bases in between. The CDR3 DNA follows: TGTGCCAGCAGGCTCGGACCGTGCAATCAGCCCCAGCATTTT. Its translation is CASRLGPCNQPQHF.

The J gene is TRBJ1-2, the V gene TRBV12-3 or TRBV12-4; 7 bases map to TRBD1. J lost 10 bases, V lost 6 bases, and 11 bases had no gene match. The CDR3 runs to 13 residues. CDR3 protein: CASSKDRVVSYTF. The CDR3 nucleotides are TGTGCCAGCAGCAAAGACAGGGTGGTTTCCTACACCTTC.

V is TRBV27 and J is TRBJ2-7; weak D call: TRBD2 (6 bases). The CDR3 is 14 amino acids. V was cut by 1 base and J by 7 bases, with 14 bases left in between. CDR1 and CDR2 from the germline V gene are MNHEY and SMNVEV (reference sequence). The CDR3 DNA reads as TGTGCCAGCAGTTTATTATCCTCCCGGGAGGAGCAGTACTTC. This sequence encodes CASSLLSSREEQYF.

In its sample, this clonotype was seen many times. V is TRBV19 and J is TRBJ2-5, with D tentatively TRBD1 or TRBD2 (5 bases each). The CDR3 has 14 residues. Germline loops: CDR1 LNHDA, CDR2 SQIVND (reference sequence). Trimming left V 4 bases short and J 3 bases short, with 12 bases between. For the CDR3, the DNA is TGTGCCAGTAGTACCGGGACCGGGAAAGAGACCCAGTACTTC. Translated: CASSTGTGKETQYF.

In regard to this clonotype: The CDR3 does not end in the conserved phenylalanine or tryptophan, so this is likely a read error. The DNA is omitted, as the CDR3 cannot be located on it reliably, and the CDR3 follows TCRdb's listing. This rearrangement joins TRBV4-1 to TRBJ2-5. Germline V lookup: CDR1 MGHRA, CDR2 YSYEKL. The CDR3 sequence runs 13 residues, both termini included. The CDR3 loop reads CASSQLPRVTQDY.

This clonotype was detected many times. The gene calls are TRBV7-6 and TRBJ2-7, with 10 bases identical to TRBD2. Trimming took 3 bases from V and 2 from J; bases not matched to a gene: 4. Germline CDR1 is SGHVS and CDR2 is FNYEAQ. The CDR3 sequence is 15 residues long. The CDR3 bases are TGTGCCAGCAGCTTGGGGACTAGCGCCGCCTACGAGCAGTACTTC. Its protein is CASSLGTSAAYEQYF.

This clonotype has at least ten counts. The chain couples TRBV10-3 to TRBJ2-7; 7 nucleotides agree with TRBD1. This CDR3 is built from 16 residues. V shed 4 bases and J 3 bases; nucleotides not matched to a gene: 12. From germline, CDR1 is ENHRY and CDR2 SYGVKD. CDR3 DNA: TGTGCCATCAGTGGTCGTTCTGGACAGGTAGACTACGAGCAGTACTTC. It is translated as CAISGRSGQVDYEQYF.

The V and J genes are TRBV6-1 and TRBJ2-2; a weak D match, TRBD2 (6 bases). Looked up from germline, CDR1 is MNHNS and CDR2 is SASEGT. The CDR3 covers 15 residues. Trimming took 1 base from V and 3 from J, leaving 9 bases between them. The CDR3 nucleotides are TGTGCCAGCAGTGAAGTTCCTAGCGACACCGGGGAGCTGTTTTTT. Protein sequence: CASSEVPSDTGELFF.

This clonotype was detected many times. CDR3 protein: CSACGRGRETQYF. CDR3 DNA sequence: TGCAGTGCTTGTGGGAGGGGGCGAGAGACCCAGTACTTC. The chain has TRBV20-1 and TRBJ2-5; tentatively, D is TRBD1 or TRBD2 (7 bases each). V lost 5 bases, J lost 4 bases, and 14 bases lay in between. Germline V gene sequence: CDR1 DFQATT, CDR2 SNEGSKA (reference sequence). The CDR3 contains 13 residues.

This clonotype was recorded many times. The chain recombines TRBV12-3 or TRBV12-4 with TRBJ1-5; D gene uncertain. Trimming took 2 bases from V and 7 from J, leaving 9 bases between them. This CDR3 is 13 amino acids long. CDR3 in DNA: TGTGCCAGCAGTTTAACGGAGGTACAGCCCCAGCATTTT. Its translation: CASSLTEVQPQHF.

This clonotype was picked up many times. CDR3 loop: CASSLPSGGYEQYF. For the CDR3, the DNA is TGTGCCAGCAGTTTACCTAGCGGGGGCTACGAGCAGTACTTC. This sequence joins TRBV28 and TRBJ2-7; 10 positions agree with TRBD2. Germline CDR1 reads MDHEN; CDR2 reads SYDVKM. The J segment lost 3 bases and the V segment lost 2 bases, leaving 1 base of the junction unmatched. The CDR3 loop spans 14 amino acids.

This clonotype was seen at least ten times. The gene calls are TRBV6-2 or TRBV6-3 and TRBJ1-5; D call uncertain. The CDR3 spans 11 residues. Germline V gene lookup returns CDR1 MNHEY and CDR2 SVGEGT. V dropped 5 bases and J dropped 9 bases, with 8 bases sitting between them. The CDR3 coding sequence is TGTGCCAGCAGTCGCCGGGGGCCCCAGCATTTT. Its protein is CASSRRGPQHF.

The chain employs TRBV20-1 and TRBJ1-2, with no clear D. CDR3 length equals 15 residues. Germline V gives CDR1 DFQATT, CDR2 SNEGSKA (reference sequence). The germline V and J ends were trimmed by 3 bases and 0 bases, with 14 bases remaining between them. The chain's CDR3 is CSASPQVSANYGYTF. CDR3 nucleotides: TGCAGTGCTAGCCCCCAAGTTAGCGCTAACTATGGCTACACCTTC.

This clonotype was recorded many times. V usage is TRBV5-1 and J usage is TRBJ2-2; 7 bases align to TRBD1. V lost 4 bases to trimming and J lost 5 bases; unmatched junction nucleotides: 8. This CDR3 region has 15 residues. The germline V gene has CDR1 SGHRS and CDR2 YFSETQ. The CDR3 bases are TGCGCCAGCAGCCGGACAGGTCTGGATACCGGGGAGCTGTTTTTT. Its protein is CASSRTGLDTGELFF.

This clonotype was detected many times. The chain carries TRBV11-2 and TRBJ1-1, with D tentatively TRBD1 (5 bases). Trimming left V 4 bases short and J 7 bases short, with 13 bases between. Looked up from germline, CDR1 is SGHAT and CDR2 is FQNNGV. There are 13 residues in the CDR3. The CDR3 nucleotides read TGTGCCAGCAGCTCACTCCAGGGCCGTGAAGCTTTCTTT. Translated, it gives CASSSLQGREAFF.

A few counts support this clonotype. This rearrangement joins TRBV7-9 to TRBJ2-2; 7 nucleotides match TRBD2. Germline loops: CDR1 SEHNR, CDR2 FQNEAQ (reference sequence). The CDR3 has 15 amino acids. J gave up 6 bases and V 1 base, and 5 bases lay outside the gene matches. The CDR3 is CASSLVGLAAGELFF. For the CDR3, the DNA is TGTGCCAGCAGCTTAGTGGGGCTAGCGGCCGGGGAGCTGTTTTTT.

The chain employs TRBV18 and TRBJ2-7; a weak D match, TRBD1 (6 bases). The length of the CDR3 is 16 residues. The V gene lost 3 bases and the J gene lost 3 bases, with 18 bases spanning the gap. Germline-derived CDR1 and CDR2 are KGHSH and LQKENI. As DNA, the CDR3 is TGTGCCAGCTCACCGCGCACAGGGTTGTTTGACTACGAGCAGTACTTC. Translating gives CASSPRTGLFDYEQYF. The variable domain in full, with the rest retrieved from reference TRBV18 and TRBJ2-7, is NAGVMQNPRHLVRRRGQEARLRCSPMKGHSHVYWYRQLPEEGLKFMVYLQKENIIDESGMPKERFSAEFPKEGPSILRIQQVVRGDSAAYFCASSPRTGLFDYEQYFGPGTRLTVT.

This clonotype was counted many times. CDR3 coding DNA: TGTGCCACCAGCAGAGATCTCCAGATAGGACCTTACGAGCAGTACTTC. It is translated as CATSRDLQIGPYEQYF. This rearrangement joins TRBV15 to TRBJ2-7; D unresolved. This CDR3 is 16 amino acids long. CDR1 and CDR2 (germline): LNHNV, YYDKDF (reference sequence). The V end was cut by 0 bases, the J end by 4 bases, with 16 bases between.

This clonotype was detected ten times or more. The chain couples TRBV7-2 to TRBJ1-5, with TRBD1 matching 8 bases. Germline CDR1 SGHTA, CDR2 FQGNSA. The CDR3 is 14 amino acids. The V gene end was trimmed by 6 bases and the J gene end by 9 bases; junction bases not matched to a gene: 10. This chain's CDR3 is CASSKGRQGMPQHF. CDR3 nucleotides: TGTGCCAGCAGTAAGGGTAGACAGGGGATGCCCCAGCATTTT.

Many counts were recorded for this clonotype. The junction and the germline gene differ at one end; a read error may be behind it. This rearrangement joins TRBV12-3 or TRBV12-4 to TRBJ1-2; weak D call: TRBD1 (5 bases). CDR3 length equals 14 residues. The CDR3 bases are TGTGCCCGCAGTCACTCCGACAGAGACTATGGCTACACCTTC. This translates into CARSHSDRDYGYTF.

This clonotype showed up just a few times. The V gene is TRBV4-1, the J gene TRBJ2-7; TRBD2 matches 14 bases. Germline-derived CDR1 and CDR2 are MGHRA and YSYEKL. The CDR3 extends over 16 amino acids. The V segment lost 1 base and the J segment 7 bases; nucleotides outside the gene matches: 6. The CDR3 bases are TGCGCCAGCAGCCAAGTATTGACTAGCGGGAGGGCTGAGCAGTACTTC. Its protein is CASSQVLTSGRAEQYF.